The TCR beta chain described here comes from a study of blood T cells in healthy people across ages. Study background: For every two T cells, template switching captured about one barcoded beta molecule. Overall study findings and caveats: Compared with aged donors, long-lived donors showed fewer expanded clones, suggesting selection.

A J-beta primer mix and a sample-barcoded 5' primer were used in a second PCR of roughly 6 to 11 cycles. Each CDR3 protein is one row after TCRdb ran MiXCR on the 5' RACE reads. This sample has 980,000 or so distinct CDR3 sequences, with 45% to 50% found just once. The CDR3 loop spans 12 amino acids. Germline V gives CDR1 MGHDK, CDR2 SYGVNS. With regard to this clonotype: What it binds is not known.

What was sequenced was blood. The TCR originated in a man aged 30 to 45 in good health. The V and J genes are TRBV25-1 and TRBJ2-5; D is perhaps TRBD2 (6 bases). The J call may be faulty, since TRBJ2-7 better matches the DNA end. CDR3 bases: TGTGCCAGCAGTGTCTGGGAGGACGAGCAGTACTTC. It translates to CASSVWEDEQYF.